One and the same sample provided the 26 T cell receptor beta chains below, sequenced in a study of CD8 T cells in ankylosing spondylitis. TCRdb re-called the 5' RACE reads through MiXCR, storing one row per CDR3 protein. The data contain 230,000 or so distinct CDR3 sequences, approximately 24% of them singletons. Sequencing input: blood, either unsorted or a sorted T cell fraction (not recorded which). The receptors here all came from a male donor with ankylosing spondylitis or in good health (not recorded which).

The table lists this clonotype with a few counts. J is TRBJ2-5 and V is TRBV12-3 or TRBV12-4, with 9 bases fitting TRBD2. This CDR3 region has 15 residues. V was clipped by 6 bases and J by 7 bases; unmatched bases: 12. CDR3 sequence: CASRGGLAGPRTQYF. As DNA, the CDR3 is TGTGCCAGCAGGGGGGGACTAGCCGGACCAAGGACCCAGTACTTC.

The CDR3 reads CASSETNPTEKYF. The CDR3 coding sequence is TGCGCCAGCAGTGAGACTAACCCGACAGAGAAGTACTTC. V and J are TRBV10-2 and TRBJ2-7; a possible D gene is TRBD1 (5 bases). This CDR3 has 13 residues. Trimming shortened V by 2 bases and J by 11 bases, and 16 bases separated the two germline ends. Germline V gives CDR1 WSHSY, CDR2 SAAADI.

This clonotype has just a few counts. The chain uses TRBV6-5 and TRBJ1-1, with 7 nucleotides matching TRBD1. The CDR3 is made up of 15 amino acids. The V and J ends lost 4 bases and 0 bases, in that order; junction bases with no gene match: 5. Germline V gives CDR1 MNHEY, CDR2 SVGAGI. The CDR3 DNA follows: TGTGCCAGCAGTTCTCCGGGACAGCTGAACACTGAAGCTTTCTTT. The encoded protein is CASSSPGQLNTEAFF.

This sequence joins TRBV29-1 and TRBJ2-5, with 8 positions matching TRBD1. Germline assignment: CDR1 SQVTM and CDR2 ANQGSEA. The J segment lost 4 bases and the V segment lost 3 bases, leaving 10 bases of the junction unmatched. This CDR3 has 15 amino acids. CDR3 sequence reads: CSVDGQGNLGETQYF. DNA of the CDR3: TGCAGCGTTGATGGACAGGGTAATCTGGGAGAGACCCAGTACTTC. Drawing the rest from reference TRBV29-1 and TRBJ2-5, the complete variable domain is SAVISQKPSRDICQRGTSLTIQCQVDSQVTMMFWYRQQPGQSLTLIATANQGSEATYESGFVIDKFPISRPNLTFSTLTVSNMSPEDSSIYLCSVDGQGNLGETQYFGPGTRLLVL.

This clonotype was observed a handful of times. A much larger clone differs from this one at a single base, so this may be a read error. The chain employs TRBV12-3 or TRBV12-4 and TRBJ2-3; D is unclear. The CDR3 totals 12 residues. V was shortened by 6 bases and J by 0 bases, with 4 bases between the two germline ends. This chain's CDR3 is CASRPSTDTQYF. The CDR3 DNA sequence: TGTGCCAGCAGGCCTAGCACAGATACGCAGTATTTT.

V and J are TRBV6-1 and TRBJ1-2, with 9 positions matching TRBD1. The CDR3 has 15 residues. Trimming at V came to 5 bases and at J to 7 bases, leaving 11 bases not matched to a gene. Germline CDR1 and CDR2: MNHNS and SASEGT. In nucleotides, the CDR3 is TGTGCCAGCAGTACGGGCCGGACAGGGGAGGCTGGCTACACCTTC. It is translated as CASSTGRTGEAGYTF.

The chain joins TRBV9 to TRBJ2-7; D gene uncertain. Deletions cut 0 bases from V and 2 bases from J, with 15 bases between. Germline loops: CDR1 SGDLS, CDR2 YYNGEE. The CDR3 loop spans 16 amino acids. The CDR3 here is CASSVAATPFPYEQYF. Here the CDR3 DNA reads TGTGCCAGCAGCGTAGCTGCGACACCCTTTCCCTACGAGCAGTACTTC.

The rearrangement joins TRBV15 to TRBJ2-1; D possibly matches TRBD1 or TRBD2 (6 bases each). CDR3 length: 15 amino acids. The V end was cut by 0 bases, the J end by 5 bases, with 11 bases between. Germline-derived CDR1 and CDR2 are LNHNV and YYDKDF (reference sequence). The CDR3 region has the DNA TGTGCCACCAGCAGAGATCCGGGGGCAGACAATGAGCAGTTCTTC. Amino acids: CATSRDPGADNEQFF.

The V call is TRBV20-1, the J call TRBJ1-1; D uncertain. The CDR3 totals 13 residues. V was pared by 4 bases and J by 6 bases, with 15 bases between. Germline assignment: CDR1 DFQATT and CDR2 SNEGSKA (reference sequence). CDR3: CSAIRGSFAEAFF. CDR3 in DNA: TGCAGTGCTATTCGTGGGTCGTTCGCTGAAGCTTTCTTT.

This chain uses TRBV5-1 with TRBJ2-5; a possible D gene is TRBD2 (5 bases). The length of the CDR3 is 14 residues. The V gene's germline CDR1 is SGHRS and CDR2 YFSETQ. Trimming took off 4 bases at V and 2 bases at J, with 12 bases between the two ends. The CDR3 region has the DNA TGCGCCAGCAGCGTCGGCGGGCCTCAAGAGACCCAGTACTTC. Amino acid sequence: CASSVGGPQETQYF.

This clonotype showed up just a few times. This rearrangement joins TRBV20-1 to TRBJ2-1; 13 positions agree with TRBD2. The CDR3 consists of 19 residues. Germline V gene sequence: CDR1 DFQATT, CDR2 SNEGSKA (reference sequence). The V gene end was trimmed by 0 bases and the J gene end by 0 bases; junction bases not matched to a gene: 8. CDR3 loop: CSARDTGTSGASSYNEQFF. In nucleotides, the CDR3 is TGCAGTGCTAGAGACACCGGGACTAGCGGGGCTAGCTCCTACAATGAGCAGTTCTTC.

The chain joins TRBV20-1 to TRBJ2-7; D remains unclear. CDR3 length equals 12 residues. V was pared by 3 bases and J by 4 bases, with 10 bases between. Germline V lookup: CDR1 DFQATT, CDR2 SNEGSKA (reference sequence). CDR3 DNA: TGCAGTGCTAGGGCCTCTCTATACGAGCAGTACTTC. As protein: CSARASLYEQYF.

This clonotype has a handful of counts. The gene calls are TRBV20-1 and TRBJ1-5; no reliable D call. This CDR3 comprises 15 residues. Trimming shortened V by 3 bases and J by 2 bases, and 14 bases separated the two germline ends. The germline CDR1 and CDR2 sequences are DFQATT and SNEGSKA (reference sequence). The CDR3 is CSASQVRVGNQPQHF. DNA of the CDR3: TGCAGTGCTAGTCAGGTGAGGGTGGGCAATCAGCCCCAGCATTTT.

This sequence joins TRBV12-3 or TRBV12-4 and TRBJ2-2; the D is unclear. The CDR3 sequence is 14 residues long. V gave up 5 bases and J gave up 5 bases, with 12 bases separating them. The CDR3 spells CASSPGRITGELFF. Written as DNA, the CDR3 is TGTGCCAGCAGTCCCGGACGGATAACCGGGGAGCTGTTTTTT.

The table lists this clonotype with a few counts. The CDR3 reads CASGLVLRPTDTQYF. The CDR3 DNA follows: TGTGCCAGCGGATTAGTTCTCCGTCCCACAGATACGCAGTATTTT. V usage is TRBV28 and J usage is TRBJ2-3; no clear D. Per germline, CDR1 MDHEN and CDR2 SYDVKM. CDR3 length equals 15 residues. V lost 8 bases, J lost 2 bases, and 17 bases lay in between.

The chain couples TRBV3-1 to TRBJ1-6; possibly TRBD1 for D (5 bases). The germline gives CDR1 LGHDT, CDR2 YNNKEL (reference sequence). The CDR3 loop spans 15 amino acids. V lost 3 bases and J lost 6, with 12 bases in between. The chain's CDR3 is CASSHLDRLNSPLHF. The DNA for the CDR3 is TGTGCCAGCAGCCACCTTGACAGACTTAATTCACCCCTCCACTTT.

Notes on this clonotype: One base away lies a much larger clone, so this may be a sequencing read error. The chain is built from TRBV29-1 and TRBJ2-1; D could derive from TRBD1 or TRBD2 (6 bases each). CDR1 and CDR2 from the germline V gene are SQVTM and ANQGSEA. The CDR3 runs to 16 residues. V dropped 4 bases and J dropped 0 bases, with 16 bases sitting between them. CDR3 sequence (DNA): TGCAGCGTTGCGGGGGCGTGGCAATACTCCTACAATGAGCAGTTCTTC. Its protein is CSVAGAWQYSYNEQFF.

This clonotype was seen a few times. The gene calls are TRBV20-1 and TRBJ2-3; no reliable D call. The CDR3 spans 11 residues. With 5 bases removed from V and 6 bases from J, the gap between germline ends came to 9 bases. Per the germline V gene, CDR1 is DFQATT and CDR2 is SNEGSKA (reference sequence). In DNA, the CDR3 is TGCAGTGCTCCCCGTGTGGATACGCAGTATTTT. As protein: CSAPRVDTQYF.

The rearrangement uses TRBV20-1 and TRBJ2-3, with D unresolved. Trimming took 1 base from V and 3 from J, leaving 14 bases between them. CDR3 length: 15 residues. Germline loops: CDR1 DFQATT, CDR2 SNEGSKA (reference sequence). Here the CDR3 reads CSARVSSSVTDTQYF. CDR3 sequence (DNA): TGCAGTGCTAGAGTATCAAGCAGCGTGACAGATACGCAGTATTTT.

The J gene is TRBJ2-4, the V gene TRBV5-1; no reliable D call. Trimming stripped 1 base from V and 0 bases from J, with 11 bases between. CDR3 length equals 16 residues. The V gene's germline CDR1 is SGHRS and CDR2 YFSETQ. CDR3 sequence reads: CASSLSTNLAKNIQYF. The CDR3 DNA reads TGCGCCAGCAGCTTGTCCACCAACCTAGCCAAAAACATTCAGTACTTC.

The chain is built from TRBV12-3 or TRBV12-4 and TRBJ2-5; TRBD1 or TRBD2 may be the D gene (5 bases each). The CDR3 totals 13 residues. V lost 5 bases, J lost 5 bases, and 12 bases lay in between. CDR3 region: CASSQPGPETQYF. The CDR3 bases are TGTGCCAGCAGTCAGCCGGGACCGGAGACCCAGTACTTC.

This clonotype was detected only a few times. This chain uses TRBV18 with TRBJ2-3, with D perhaps matching TRBD2 (6 bases). This CDR3 has 14 residues. V was clipped by 4 bases and J by 6 bases, with 14 bases between them. The V gene's germline CDR1 is KGHSH and CDR2 LQKENI. The chain's CDR3 is CASSHGGEADTQYF. The CDR3 nucleotides read TGTGCCAGCTCACATGGAGGGGAGGCGGATACGCAGTATTTT.

The genes are TRBV12-3 or TRBV12-4 and TRBJ1-5; D gene unclear. The germline V and J ends were trimmed by 2 bases and 6 bases, with 11 bases remaining between them. CDR3 length: 14 amino acids. CDR3 coding DNA: TGTGCCAGCAGTTTACGCGGCTTGGCTCAGCCCCAGCATTTT. Protein: CASSLRGLAQPQHF.

The V and J genes are TRBV7-9 and TRBJ2-5; D is possibly TRBD1 (5 bases). Germline V lookup: CDR1 SEHNR, CDR2 FQNEAQ (reference sequence). V was pared by 5 bases and J by 7 bases, with 8 bases between. The CDR3 runs to 11 residues. CDR3 bases: TGTGCCAGCAGCCCAGGGTGGACCCAGTACTTC. This encodes CASSPGWTQYF.

This clonotype was counted many times. The chain combines TRBV20-1 with TRBJ1-3; no clear D. There are 13 residues in the CDR3. V was clipped by 2 bases and J by 4 bases, with 9 bases between them. Germline V gives CDR1 DFQATT, CDR2 SNEGSKA (reference sequence). The CDR3 region is CSARHAVGNTIYF. CDR3 nucleotides: TGCAGTGCTAGACACGCCGTGGGAAACACCATATATTTT.

Here the CDR3 reads CSARSGGKVEQYF. The CDR3 nucleotides read TGCAGTGCTAGATCTGGGGGCAAGGTCGAGCAGTACTTC. J is TRBJ2-7 and V is TRBV20-1; D is possibly TRBD1 (6 bases). The CDR3 is made up of 13 amino acids. The germline CDR1 and CDR2 sequences are DFQATT and SNEGSKA (reference sequence). V shed 2 bases and J shed 6 bases, with 14 bases lying between them.